The table lists the clone carrying this TCR beta chain with a count of one. These data belong to a study of blood T cell repertoires in COVID-19. V lost 8 bases, J lost 1 base, and 8 bases lay in between. The CDR3 spans 12 residues. Sequencing used immunoSEQ multiplex PCR; TCRdb keeps in-frame clones, though not all of them. Of about 220,000 clones in the sample, around 83% were seen once. J is TRBJ1-1 and V is TRBV12-3 or TRBV12-4, with D tentatively TRBD1 (6 bases). The sequence came from a woman aged 40 to 49 with acute COVID-19. The specimen sequenced was PBMCs or T cells enriched from blood (not recorded which). For the CDR3, the DNA is TGTGCCAGCTGCAGGGGGAACACTGAAGCTTTCTTT. It yields the protein CASCRGNTEAFF.